The 9 T cell receptor beta chains below all came from one sample that was sequenced in a study of OX40 agonist ivuxolimab in advanced cancers. Profiled with immunoSEQ multiplex PCR; TCRdb holds only in-frame clones, not every one. The repertoire consists of approximately 66,000 clones, with 85% occurring once and the leading ten covering about 0.76%. The sample was CD4+ or CD8+ T cells sorted from blood, taken in a trial of the OX40 agonist ivuxolimab. The receptor set was obtained from an adult with an advanced solid tumor such as melanoma, head and neck, liver or kidney cancer.

This chain uses TRBV5-4 with TRBJ2-6, with D perhaps matching TRBD1 (5 bases). The CDR3 spans 16 residues. CDR1 is SGHNT, CDR2 YYREEE, per germline (reference sequence). Trimming shortened V by 1 base and J by 0 bases, and 8 bases separated the two germline ends. DNA for the CDR3: TGTGCCAGCAGCTTGATAAGGGGCTCTGGGGCCAACGTCCTGACTTTC. Translating gives CASSLIRGSGANVLTF.

Of note for this clone: The same CDR3 is also encoded by other DNA sequences in this sample. The V call is TRBV25-1, the J call TRBJ1-1, with D unclear. V dropped 7 bases and J dropped 3 bases, with 12 bases sitting between them. This CDR3 is built from 13 residues. Germline V gene data show CDR1 as MGHDK and CDR2 as SYGVNS. DNA of the CDR3: TGTGCCAGCACCTTTCGGTCGGACACTGAAGCTTTCTTT. Protein: CASTFRSDTEAFF. Drawing the rest from reference TRBV25-1 and TRBJ1-1, the complete variable domain is EADIYQTPRYLVIGTGKKITLECSQTMGHDKMYWYQQDPGMELHLIHYSYGVNSTEKGDLSSESTVSRIRTEHFPLTLESARPSHTSQYLCASTFRSDTEAFFGQGTRLTVV.

This clone was counted once. The V call is TRBV19, the J call TRBJ1-1, with TRBD1 matching 8 bases. This CDR3 contains 13 residues. Germline values: CDR1 LNHDA, CDR2 SQIVND (reference sequence). The ends lost 3 bases at V and 3 bases at J; junction bases unmatched: 0. CDR3: CASSIRGHTEAFF. CDR3 nucleotide sequence: TGTGCCAGTAGTATCAGGGGGCACACTGAAGCTTTCTTT.

This clone came up once. The chain combines TRBV6-5 with TRBJ2-2; 12 bases fit TRBD1. The CDR3 runs 15 residues. The J segment lost 8 bases and the V segment lost 4 bases, leaving 5 bases of the junction unmatched. Germline CDR1 MNHEY, CDR2 SVGAGI. The CDR3 nucleotides are TGTGCCAGCAGTTGGGGACAGGGGGCGCTTGGGGAGCTGTTTTTT. Translating it yields CASSWGQGALGELFF.

The V call is TRBV6-5, the J call TRBJ2-5, with no clear D. The length of the CDR3 is 15 residues. The V and J ends lost 9 bases and 1 base respectively, with 18 bases between them. CDR1 is MNHEY, CDR2 SVGAGI, per germline. CDR3 residues: CASTPTHSLQETQYF. The CDR3 DNA is TGTGCCAGTACCCCAACGCACAGTCTCCAAGAGACCCAGTACTTC.

The chain joins TRBV30 to TRBJ2-3, with a weak D call TRBD2 (5 bases). V was shortened by 1 base and J by 1 base, with 15 bases between the two germline ends. Germline V gene sequence: CDR1 GTSNPN, CDR2 SVGIG (reference sequence). This CDR3 comprises 16 residues. CDR3 in DNA: TGTGCCTGGAGTGCCCCACTAGGTGCGGGCACAGATACGCAGTATTTT. Its protein is CAWSAPLGAGTDTQYF.

The V gene is TRBV5-1, the J gene TRBJ1-5; no reliable D call. Germline V CDR1 and CDR2: SGHRS, YFSETQ. CDR3 size: 15 residues. V was shortened by 0 bases and J by 9 bases, with 16 bases between the two germline ends. The CDR3 reads CASSLDAGQLRPQHF. In nucleotides, the CDR3 is TGCGCCAGCAGCTTGGACGCTGGGCAGCTAAGGCCCCAGCATTTT.

A remark on this clone: The identical CDR3 is also encoded by other nucleotide sequences in the sample. The chain recombines TRBV2 with TRBJ2-7; 9 nucleotides line up with TRBD1. The CDR3 runs 12 residues. Germline loops: CDR1 SNHLY, CDR2 FYNNEI. J lost 4 bases, V lost 11 bases, and 6 bases had no gene match. CDR3 coding DNA: TGTGCCTCCTCGGACAGGGGTTACGAGCAGTACTTC. Translating it yields CASSDRGYEQYF.

In this sample, this clone turned up a few times. The rearrangement joins TRBV7-2 to TRBJ1-2; 7 bases align to TRBD1. Germline lookup yields CDR1 SGHTA and CDR2 FQGNSA. V shed 5 bases and J 9 bases; nucleotides not matched to a gene: 15. The CDR3 consists of 15 residues. For the CDR3, the DNA is TGTGCCAGCAGCCTTGGTAAGACAGGGACGAGGAGCTACACCTTC. Protein: CASSLGKTGTRSYTF.